A selection of T cell receptor beta chains follows, all from one sample in a study of CD8 T cells in Susac syndrome. MiXCR was run by TCRdb on the immunoSEQ multiplex PCR reads, yielding one entry per CDR3 protein. Among 75,000 to 95,000 distinct CDR3 sequences listed, roughly 90% were seen once. The source material was CD8+ T cells from PBMCs. These receptors all stem from a human donor with multiple sclerosis. The CDR3 runs from the conserved cysteine through the conserved F or W. The D gene is left open where the match is weak. For some rows the clone size is stated as once, few or many, or as a class when expanded; others skip it.

V gene	J gene	clone size	D gene	CDR3 DNA	CDR3 protein
TRBV6-5	TRBJ2-7	.	TRBD2	TGTGCCAGCAGGCTTCGACTAGCGGGAATCTACGAGCAGTACTTC	CASRLRLAGIYEQYF
TRBV5-1	TRBJ1-2	.	TRBD1	TGCGCCAGCAGCTTGGAAGGGGGCTCTAACTATGGCTACACCTTC	CASSLEGGSNYGYTF
TRBV5-8	TRBJ2-3	.	.	TGTGCCAGCAGCTTGGAGGGGAGAACAGATACGCAGTATTTT	CASSLEGRTDTQYF
TRBV29-1	TRBJ2-1	.	.	TGCAGCGTTCGACAGTTAAACTACAATGAGCAGTTCTTC	CSVRQLNYNEQFF
TRBV12-3/TRBV12-4	TRBJ2-1	.	TRBD2	TGTGCCAGCAGCCCTGGCGGGAGTCATGAGCAGTTCTTC	CASSPGGSHEQFF
TRBV5-6	TRBJ1-2	.	.	TGTGCCAGCAGCTTGGACAGTAACTATGGCTACACCTTC	CASSLDSNYGYTF
TRBV6-4	TRBJ2-5	.	TRBD1	TGTGCCAGCAGTCCCCGGGCGGGACAGGGACGAGAGACCCAGTACTTC	CASSPRAGQGRETQYF
TRBV12-3/TRBV12-4	TRBJ2-1	.	.	TGTGCCAGCACCCCTTATGTAGGTAATGAGCAGTTCTTC	CASTPYVGNEQFF
TRBV19	TRBJ1-5	.	TRBD1	TGTGCCAGTAGTAGGCCCGGGACAGGGAGCAATCAGCCCCAGCATTTT	CASSRPGTGSNQPQHF
TRBV12-3/TRBV12-4	TRBJ2-7	few	.	TGTGCCAGCAGTCTAGGGGGTTTCCACTACGAGCAGTACTTC	CASSLGGFHYEQYF
TRBV7-2	TRBJ2-7	.	.	TGTGCCAGCAGCTTAGCAAGGTCAGCCTACGAGCAGTACTTC	CASSLARSAYEQYF
TRBV5-6	TRBJ1-3	.	.	TGTGCCAGCAATAGGCCAGGGACTGGAAACACCATATATTTT	CASNRPGTGNTIYF
TRBV12-3/TRBV12-4	TRBJ1-6	once	.	TGTGCCAGCAGGGGCCCACCGCTTTCACCCCTCCACTTT	CASRGPPLSPLHF
TRBV11-1	TRBJ2-1	.	.	TGTGCCAGCAGCTCTACTAGCACCGAGCAGTTCTTC	CASSSTSTEQFF
TRBV7-2	TRBJ1-2	.	.	TGTGCCAGCAGCTTAGGGGTTACAGGGAGGAACTTTTTAAACTATGGCTACACCTTC	CASSLGVTGRNFLNYGYTF
TRBV30	TRBJ2-7	once	.	TGTGCAATGACGGGGGGCGACTCCTACGAGCAGTACTTC	CAMTGGDSYEQYF
TRBV11-2	TRBJ2-1	.	.	TGTGCCAGCATCCAGGGAAATGAGCAGTTCTTC	CASIQGNEQFF
TRBV30	TRBJ2-7	.	TRBD1	TGTGCCTGGAGTTTAACAGGGGGCGACGAGCAGTACTTC	CAWSLTGGDEQYF
TRBV2	TRBJ2-1	.	.	TGTGCCAGCAGTGGAGTGGCCTTAGGGGAGCAGTTCTTC	CASSGVALGEQFF
TRBV12-3/TRBV12-4	TRBJ2-1	.	.	TGTGCCAGCAGTTACGGGTCACCCTACAATGAGCAGTTCTTC	CASSYGSPYNEQFF
TRBV29-1	TRBJ2-7	.	.	TGCAGCGTTGAGGCCGGATCCTACGAGCAGTACTTC	CSVEAGSYEQYF
TRBV14	TRBJ2-1	.	.	TGTGCCAGCAGCCAAGAAAGTACGGAACCCTACAATGAGCAGTTCTTC	CASSQESTEPYNEQFF
TRBV14	TRBJ2-7	.	TRBD2	TGTGCCAGCAGCCTACTGTCTAGCGGGGGGAGGTTATCCTACGAGCAGTACTTC	CASSLLSSGGRLSYEQYF
TRBV30	TRBJ1-1	.	.	TGTGCCTGGAGTGTGGGCAGAGACACTGAAGCTTTCTTT	CAWSVGRDTEAFF
TRBV6-2/TRBV6-3	TRBJ1-1	.	.	TGTGCCAGCAGCCAATTCGGCACTGAAGCTTTCTTT	CASSQFGTEAFF
TRBV15	TRBJ1-4	once	.	TGTGCCACCAGCAGAGACGCCCGGACGGGTGGGGAAAAACTGTTTTTT	CATSRDARTGGEKLFF
TRBV11-1	TRBJ1-1	.	.	TGTGCCAGCAGCCCCGGGTCGTCAAACACTGAAGCTTTCTTT	CASSPGSSNTEAFF